The entry below gives a single TCR beta chain sequence along with its context. Its antigen is unknown. The sample belongs to a study of radiotherapy plus CTLA-4 blockade in lung cancer. CDR1 is MNHEY, CDR2 SMNVEV, per germline (reference sequence). J lost 7 bases, V lost 4 bases, and 6 bases had no gene match. There are 16 residues in the CDR3. Whole-study results and caveats: Response was reportedly best predicted by early blood T cell clone dynamics, with interferon-beta.

Sequencing was performed with immunoSEQ multiplex PCR; in TCRdb, only in-frame clones are kept and a portion is missing. Among tens of thousands of clones listed, 55% to 80% were seen once. The receptor was isolated from a human donor with non-small cell lung cancer who had stable disease on radiotherapy plus ipilimumab. The rearrangement uses TRBV27 and TRBJ2-2; 13 nucleotides agree with TRBD2. Sample: peripheral blood, taken from a patient treated with radiotherapy plus ipilimumab. CDR3 sequence: CASSSLAGGPYGELFF. The CDR3 DNA is TGTGCCAGCAGTTCACTAGCGGGGGGGCCGTACGGGGAGCTGTTTTTT.